This T cell receptor beta chain derives from a study of cytomegalovirus exposure and HLA in healthy donors (dated by TCRdb to 2016 to 2017). For the wider study: According to a later analysis, one platform produced both the 110 or so validation repertoires and the 666 repertoires of the first cohort. The study aimed to test whether cataloging public T cell receptors could reveal signatures of past pathogen exposure. In addition to the first cohort of around 670 subjects, a separate validation cohort of approximately 120 different subjects was used. High-throughput TCR immunosequencing, statistical association of individual TCRs with disease status, and machine learning were combined to predict cytomegalovirus infection status. Summary of the overall study and its limitations: The authors suggested that the approach could potentially be extended to other disease states and immunological phenotypes. Cytomegalovirus status was reported to be diagnosed by the classifier with high specificity and sensitivity in both the original and validation cohorts. Across donors, most TCR sequences were observed very rarely, whereas some public TCRs were present in many individuals. A total of around 150 TCR beta chains were listed by the study as associated with cytomegalovirus. The validation cohort had no HLA typing available for a later analysis, so co-occurrence within that cohort was assessed over all 110 or so repertoires. Of the cluster scores, roughly 95% were above 0 in a later analysis, which found that TCRs clustered in the first cohort also tended to co-occur in the approximately 110 validation repertoires. In vitro tests confirmed that a few of the cytomegalovirus-associated TCR beta chains recognize cytomegalovirus antigens.

Concerning this clone: Its antigen is unknown. It has no much larger one-base neighbor in the sample; base qualities were not kept.

Donors formed part of the validation cohort, which comprised about 130 subjects and was distinct from the first cohort of several hundred subjects. CDR1 and CDR2 (SEHNR, FQNEAQ) derive from the germline V gene (reference sequence). Compared with germline, V lacks 7 bases and J lacks 6 bases; bases without a gene match: 15. Inclusive of the bounding cysteine and phenylalanine, the CDR3 is 16 residues long. Just CDR3 DNA is preserved here, 48 bases in frame from base 1. The library was prepared using the immunoSEQ multiplex PCR assay. The study's processing was this. A statistical classification framework was built for diagnosing cytomegalovirus status from the catalog of TCR beta chain sequences. Here the immuneACCESS table is served through TCRdb, limited to in-frame sequences with V and J called. Missing clones are a known gap in these copies; in checked studies unresolved V genes cover under half, and the rest lacks a known reason. The V and J calls and clone size were taken over from that table, and D and trimming were inferred from the DNA. Recorded for this sample are about 220,000 clones; about 89% of them occurred a single time. The top ten clonotypes cover around 1% of the sample.

Sequencing was carried out using PBMCs. The source is a woman aged 18-30 years in good health and CMV-seronegative. Here the chain combines TRBV7-9 and TRBJ2-1, and TRBD1 aligns with 7 junction nucleotides. The CDR3 sequence is CASTLPGQPDINEQFF. The DNA reads as follows: TGTGCCAGCACCCTTCCGGGACAGCCCGACATCAATGAGCAGTTCTTC.